This T cell receptor beta chain was recovered during a study of CD8 T cells in ankylosing spondylitis. General observations from the study: Previously reported in reactive arthritis synovial fluid and blood were some of the motif variants. Clones linked to disease, bearing a CD8+ phenotype, were relatively rare in peripheral blood. It was reported that disease-linked clones were significantly enriched in matched ankylosing spondylitis synovial fluid.

V trimming: 0 bases; J trimming: 4 bases; junction bases outside the gene matches: 8. The CDR3 is made up of 17 amino acids. Germline V gene sequence: CDR1 MNHEY, CDR2 SMNVEV (reference sequence). Regarding this clonotype: Its antigen is not identified.

Quantitative 5'-RACE with molecular barcodes generated TCR beta libraries. TCRdb ran MiXCR on the 5' RACE reads and lists one entry per CDR3 protein. In the table there are about 400,000 distinct CDR3 sequences, 20% to 25% of which are singletons. The clonotype was recovered from a male donor with ankylosing spondylitis or in good health (not recorded which). The chain is built from TRBV27 and TRBJ2-3, with 9 bases that match TRBD1. The sequenced sample consisted of blood, either unsorted or a sorted T cell fraction (not recorded which). The CDR3 bases are TGTGCCAGCAGTTTATCGAATGGGGACAGGGTTTCAGATACGCAGTATTTT. Its protein is CASSLSNGDRVSDTQYF.